The present entry profiles one TCR beta chain with its context. This specimen comes from a study of blood T cell repertoires in COVID-19. Trimming at V came to 7 bases and at J to 5 bases, leaving 8 bases not matched to a gene. This CDR3 has 14 amino acids. CDR1 is LNHDA, CDR2 SQIVND, per germline (reference sequence). In the original analysis: Counts of nucleated cells, estimated from reference gene primer amplification, were obtained. Clones were sequenced by immunoSEQ multiplex PCR, and TCRdb holds only the in-frame ones, with some missing. The DNA gave D and trimming, while V, J and clone size come from that table. The sample contains about 99,000 clones, 70% to 90% of which appear only once.

The sample was peripheral blood. V gene TRBV19 combines with J gene TRBJ2-3, with 8 positions matching TRBD2. This clonotype was obtained from a man in his fifties in a cohort sampled during active COVID-19. CDR3 nucleotide sequence: TGTGCCAGTAAACCGGGCCGGGGGGGAGATACGCAGTATTTT. This sequence encodes CASKPGRGGDTQYF.